This T cell receptor beta chain was sequenced in a study of cytotoxic CD8 clonotypes in ibrutinib-treated CLL. Study summary: Included were 11 relapsed/refractory and 15 treatment-naive patients, of whom 17 to 18 were IGHV unmutated. Responses: some 24 partial, 2 complete; after median roughly 63 months, roughly 14 stayed remitted, around 12 progressed.

General observations from the study: Sampling times differed between sustained-remission and progressing patients. Contraction or stability on treatment characterized the public clonotypes, which were uncommon.

Libraries were prepared by immunoSEQ multiplex PCR; TCRdb keeps only in-frame clonotypes and omits some of them. The sample includes roughly 200,000 clones, 60% to 80% of them seen just once. Germline CDR1 reads MNHNS; CDR2 reads SASEGT. This CDR3 is 13 amino acids long. Trimming stripped 6 bases from V and 0 bases from J, with 6 bases between. On this clone itself: The antigen is not known.

This receptor was identified in a human donor with chronic lymphocytic leukemia. The chain recombines TRBV6-1 with TRBJ1-3; D remains unclear. Sequenced material: PBMCs, taken after 12 months of ibrutinib treatment. The CDR3 DNA sequence: TGTGCCAGCAGCCGGGACTCTGGAAACACCATATATTTT. It encodes CASSRDSGNTIYF.